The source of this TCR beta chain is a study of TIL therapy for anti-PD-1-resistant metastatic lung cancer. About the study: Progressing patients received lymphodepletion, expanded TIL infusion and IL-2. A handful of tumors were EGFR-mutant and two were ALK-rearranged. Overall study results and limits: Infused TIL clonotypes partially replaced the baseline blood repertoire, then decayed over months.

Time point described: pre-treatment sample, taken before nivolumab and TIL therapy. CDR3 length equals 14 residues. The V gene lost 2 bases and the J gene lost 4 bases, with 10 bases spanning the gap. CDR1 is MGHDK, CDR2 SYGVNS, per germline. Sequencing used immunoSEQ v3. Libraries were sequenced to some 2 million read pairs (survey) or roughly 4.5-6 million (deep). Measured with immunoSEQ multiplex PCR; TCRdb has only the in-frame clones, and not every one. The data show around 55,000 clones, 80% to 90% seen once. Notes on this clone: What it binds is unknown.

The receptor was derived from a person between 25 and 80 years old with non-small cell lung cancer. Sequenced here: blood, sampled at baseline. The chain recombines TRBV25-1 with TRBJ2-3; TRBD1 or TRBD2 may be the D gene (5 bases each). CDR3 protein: CASSEGGTADTQYF. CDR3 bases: TGTGCCAGCAGTGAAGGTGGGACCGCAGATACGCAGTATTTT.